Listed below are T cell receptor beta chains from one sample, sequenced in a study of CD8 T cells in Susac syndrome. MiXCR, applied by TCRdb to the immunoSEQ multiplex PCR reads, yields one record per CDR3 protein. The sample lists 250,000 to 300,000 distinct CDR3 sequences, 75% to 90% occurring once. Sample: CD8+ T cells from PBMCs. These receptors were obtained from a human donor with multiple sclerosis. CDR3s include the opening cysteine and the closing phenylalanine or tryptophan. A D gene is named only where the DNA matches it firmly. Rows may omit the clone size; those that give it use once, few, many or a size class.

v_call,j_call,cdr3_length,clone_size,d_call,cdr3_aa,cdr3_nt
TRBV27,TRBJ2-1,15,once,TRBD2,CASSWGTSGYNEQFF,TGTGCCAGCAGTTGGGGGACTAGCGGGTACAATGAGCAGTTCTTC
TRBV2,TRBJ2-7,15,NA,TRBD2,CASSEGGLARDEQYF,TGTGCCAGCAGTGAAGGGGGACTAGCGAGAGACGAGCAGTACTTC
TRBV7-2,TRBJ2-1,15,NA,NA,CASSLMAGVRGEQFF,TGTGCCAGCAGCCTAATGGCCGGGGTGAGAGGTGAGCAGTTCTTC
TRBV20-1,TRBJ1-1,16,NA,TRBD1,CSAKTPRQGANTEAFF,TGCAGTGCTAAAACACCCCGACAGGGGGCGAACACTGAAGCTTTCTTT
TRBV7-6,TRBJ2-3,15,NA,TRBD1,CASSSGTGGTDTQYF,TGTGCCAGCAGTTCCGGGACAGGCGGGACAGATACGCAGTATTTT
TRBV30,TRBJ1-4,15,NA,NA,CAWRKWTAAGEKLFF,TGTGCCTGGAGAAAGTGGACAGCGGCGGGCGAAAAACTGTTTTTT
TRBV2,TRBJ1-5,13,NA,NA,CASSGVFEEPQHF,TGTGCCAGCAGTGGGGTATTTGAGGAGCCCCAGCATTTT
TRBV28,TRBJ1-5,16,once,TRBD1,CASSQSWTGWNQPQHF,TGTGCCAGCAGTCAAAGCTGGACAGGGTGGAATCAGCCCCAGCATTTT
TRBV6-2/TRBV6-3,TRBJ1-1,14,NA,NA,CASSYSKGVTEAFF,TGTGCCAGCAGTTACTCAAAGGGAGTCACTGAAGCTTTCTTT
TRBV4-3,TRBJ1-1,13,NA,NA,CASSQTGQLGAFF,TGCGCCAGCAGCCAAACCGGACAGTTAGGGGCTTTCTTT
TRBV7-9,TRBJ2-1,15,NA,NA,CASRRDRTSYNEQFF,TGTGCCAGCAGACGTGACAGGACCTCCTACAATGAGCAGTTCTTC
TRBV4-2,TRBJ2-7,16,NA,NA,CASSQGPLPSSYEQYF,TGTGCCAGCAGCCAAGGCCCCCTTCCGAGCTCCTACGAGCAGTACTTC
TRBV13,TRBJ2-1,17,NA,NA,CASSPQPQGPMFDEQFF,TGTGCCAGCAGCCCACAGCCACAGGGACCGATGTTCGATGAGCAGTTCTTC
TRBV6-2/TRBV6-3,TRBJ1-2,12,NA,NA,CASSYSSYGYTF,TGTGCCAGCAGTTACTCGTCCTATGGCTACACCTTC
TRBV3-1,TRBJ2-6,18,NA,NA,CASSLDTGSGSGANVLTF,TGTGCCAGCAGCCTGGACACGGGGTCCGGCTCTGGGGCCAACGTCCTGACTTTC
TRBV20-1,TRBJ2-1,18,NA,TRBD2,CSARGIMTSGRVLNEQFF,TGCAGTGCTAGAGGCATCATGACTAGCGGGAGGGTTTTAAATGAGCAGTTCTTC
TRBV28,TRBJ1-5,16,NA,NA,CASSLREAKGNQPQHF,TGTGCCAGCAGTTTAAGGGAGGCTAAGGGCAATCAGCCCCAGCATTTT
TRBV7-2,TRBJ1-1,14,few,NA,CASSLTGPGTEAFF,TGTGCCAGCAGCTTAACAGGGCCTGGCACTGAAGCTTTCTTT
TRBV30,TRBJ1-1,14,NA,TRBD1,CAWSTGTGATEAFF,TGTGCCTGGTCCACCGGGACAGGTGCCACTGAAGCTTTCTTT
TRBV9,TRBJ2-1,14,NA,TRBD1,CASSRQGSYNEQFF,TGTGCCAGCAGTCGACAGGGATCTTACAATGAGCAGTTCTTC
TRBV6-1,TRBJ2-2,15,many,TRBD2,CASSFTSDNTGELFF,TGTGCCAGCAGTTTCACTAGCGATAACACCGGGGAGCTGTTTTTT
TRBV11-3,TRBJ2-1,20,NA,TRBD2,CASSPRLGSGDPSSYNEQFF,TGTGCCAGCAGCCCAAGGTTGGGTAGCGGGGACCCGAGCTCCTACAATGAGCAGTTCTTC
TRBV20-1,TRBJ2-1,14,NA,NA,CSARSGAGDNEQFF,TGCAGTGCTAGATCAGGGGCCGGGGACAATGAGCAGTTCTTC
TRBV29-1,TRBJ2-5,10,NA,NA,CSVPQETQYF,TGCAGCGTTCCTCAAGAGACCCAGTACTTC
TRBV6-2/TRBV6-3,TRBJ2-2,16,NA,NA,CASSYSRWGATGELFF,TGTGCCAGCAGTTACTCGCGTTGGGGTGCCACCGGGGAGCTGTTTTTT
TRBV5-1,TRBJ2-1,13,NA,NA,CASNLGGGNEQFF,TGCGCCAGCAATCTGGGGGGAGGTAATGAGCAGTTCTTC
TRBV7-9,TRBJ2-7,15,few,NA,CASSLIGRDPNEQYF,TGTGCCAGCAGCTTAATTGGGCGGGATCCTAACGAGCAGTACTTC